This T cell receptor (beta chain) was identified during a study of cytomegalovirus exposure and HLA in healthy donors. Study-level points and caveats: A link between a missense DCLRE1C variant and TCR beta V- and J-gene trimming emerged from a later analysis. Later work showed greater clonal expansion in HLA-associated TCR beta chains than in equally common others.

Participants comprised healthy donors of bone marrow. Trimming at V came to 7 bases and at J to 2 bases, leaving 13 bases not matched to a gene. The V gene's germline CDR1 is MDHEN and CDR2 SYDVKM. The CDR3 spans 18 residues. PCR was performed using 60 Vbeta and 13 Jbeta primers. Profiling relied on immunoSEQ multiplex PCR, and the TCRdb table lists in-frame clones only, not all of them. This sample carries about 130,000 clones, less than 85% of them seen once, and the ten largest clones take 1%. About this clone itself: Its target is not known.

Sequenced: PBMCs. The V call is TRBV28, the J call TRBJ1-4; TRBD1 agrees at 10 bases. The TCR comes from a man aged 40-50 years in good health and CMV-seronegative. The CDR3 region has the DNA TGTGCCAGCACTCAATGGGACAGGGGCGGCGCGACTAATGAAAAACTGTTTTTT. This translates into CASTQWDRGGATNEKLFF.